A selection of T cell receptor beta chains follows, all from one sample in a study of CD8 T cell repertoires and HIV-1 epitope variants. Sequencing used immunoSEQ multiplex PCR; TCRdb keeps in-frame clones, though not all of them. The sample records under 100,000 clones, just under 75% being singletons. Input material: uncultured baseline CD8+ T cells from peripheral blood mononuclear cells (PBMCs). All receptors come from a male donor with HIV. Both conserved end residues are part of each CDR3. Each record gives: clone size, J gene, V gene, D gene, CDR3 protein, CDR3 DNA. A D gene is named only where the DNA matches it firmly. Clone sizes are given selectively: once, few, many, or a class where the clone is expanded.

NA	TRBJ2-2	TRBV25-1	NA	CASSPKPPNTGELFF	TGTGCCAGCAGTCCCAAGCCCCCGAACACCGGGGAGCTGTTTTTT
NA	TRBJ2-7	TRBV7-9	NA	CAIGSYEQYF	TGTGCCATCGGGTCCTACGAGCAGTACTTC
NA	TRBJ2-3	TRBV18	TRBD1	CASSPRVTGGPDTQYF	TGTGCCAGCTCACCACGCGTCACAGGGGGGCCAGATACGCAGTATTTT
NA	TRBJ2-1	TRBV13	NA	CASSLIFGEYNEQFF	TGTGCCAGCAGCTTAATATTCGGAGAATACAATGAGCAGTTCTTC
NA	TRBJ1-4	TRBV7-2	NA	CASSLGPFNEKLFF	TGTGCCAGCAGCTTAGGGCCCTTTAATGAAAAACTGTTTTTT
NA	TRBJ2-3	TRBV4-1	NA	CASNLGPGASTDTQYF	TGCGCCAGCAATCTTGGGCCAGGGGCGAGCACAGATACGCAGTATTTT
NA	TRBJ1-1	TRBV28	NA	CATQGRMNTEAFF	TGTGCCACCCAGGGACGGATGAACACTGAAGCTTTCTTT
NA	TRBJ2-7	TRBV28	NA	CASSSPPDGTYEQYF	TGTGCCAGCAGTTCACCCCCGGACGGGACCTACGAGCAGTACTTC
NA	TRBJ2-1	TRBV6-5	NA	CASRHRTENYNEQFF	TGTGCCAGCAGACACCGGACGGAAAACTACAATGAGCAGTTCTTC
NA	TRBJ2-7	TRBV9	NA	CASSVGQSEQYF	TGTGCCAGCAGCGTAGGACAATCCGAGCAGTACTTC
NA	TRBJ2-7	TRBV6-5	TRBD1	CASSWFDRGGYEQYF	TGTGCCAGCAGTTGGTTCGACAGGGGGGGCTACGAGCAGTACTTC
few	TRBJ1-5	TRBV30	NA	CAWSVQGHQPQHF	TGTGCCTGGAGTGTACAGGGCCATCAGCCCCAGCATTTT
once	TRBJ2-1	TRBV19	TRBD1	CASSIPTGGSIPQFNEQFF	TGTGCCAGTAGTATCCCGACAGGGGGCTCGATACCTCAATTCAATGAGCAGTTCTTC
NA	TRBJ2-7	TRBV2	NA	CASTGDGFYEQYF	TGTGCCAGCACCGGGGACGGATTCTACGAGCAGTACTTC
once	TRBJ2-3	TRBV6-1	TRBD2	CASSELAVITDTQYF	TGTGCCAGCAGTGAACTAGCGGTAATCACAGATACGCAGTATTTT
NA	TRBJ2-3	TRBV12-5	NA	CASGPSTDTQYF	TGTGCTAGTGGTCCAAGCACAGATACGCAGTATTTT
NA	TRBJ2-7	TRBV7-9	TRBD1	CASATGDEQYF	TGTGCCAGCGCAACAGGGGACGAGCAGTACTTC
NA	TRBJ2-2	TRBV6-5	NA	CASSYSTNRLGELFF	TGTGCCAGCAGTTACTCAACGAACCGTCTCGGGGAGCTGTTTTTT
many	TRBJ2-1	TRBV14	NA	CASSQDRKPYNEQFF	TGTGCCAGCAGCCAAGATCGGAAGCCCTACAATGAGCAGTTCTTC
NA	TRBJ2-6	TRBV7-9	NA	CASSRSYVLTF	TGTGCCAGCAGCCGATCCTACGTCCTGACTTTC
NA	TRBJ1-1	TRBV25-1	NA	CASRATGAGTEAFF	TGTGCCAGCAGGGCCACAGGTGCTGGCACTGAAGCTTTCTTT
NA	TRBJ2-3	TRBV5-1	NA	CASSPRGQPTDTQYF	TGCGCCAGCAGCCCCCGGGGCCAACCCACAGATACGCAGTATTTT
NA	TRBJ2-2	TRBV30	NA	CAWSLRGNTGELFF	TGTGCCTGGAGCCTCAGGGGGAACACCGGGGAGCTGTTTTTT
NA	TRBJ1-2	TRBV7-2	NA	CASSLRRVDGYTF	TGTGCCAGCAGCTTGAGACGGGTTGATGGCTACACCTTC
NA	TRBJ2-1	TRBV28	TRBD1	CASSFPRTGARGSYNEQFF	TGTGCCAGCAGTTTCCCTCGGACAGGGGCGCGGGGGTCCTACAATGAGCAGTTCTTC
NA	TRBJ1-2	TRBV2	TRBD1	CASSVKRGPGYTF	TGTGCCAGCAGCGTGAAAAGGGGGCCTGGCTACACCTTC
NA	TRBJ2-4	TRBV11-2	NA	CASRRRAGDIQYF	TGTGCCAGCAGGCGGAGGGCCGGGGACATTCAGTACTTC
NA	TRBJ1-5	TRBV6-1	NA	CASRLSTGSHQPQHF	TGTGCCAGCAGACTATCGACAGGAAGTCATCAGCCCCAGCATTTT
NA	TRBJ2-7	TRBV27	TRBD1	CASSQQGAYEQYF	TGTGCCAGCAGCCAACAGGGGGCTTACGAGCAGTACTTC
NA	TRBJ2-2	TRBV5-1	TRBD2	CASSLVASGGGTGELFF	TGCGCCAGCAGCTTGGTGGCTAGCGGGGGAGGCACCGGGGAGCTGTTTTTT
few	TRBJ2-7	TRBV6-5	NA	CASSYSPGEISYEQYF	TGTGCCAGCAGTTACTCCCCAGGGGAGATCTCCTACGAGCAGTACTTC
NA	TRBJ2-7	TRBV4-2	NA	CASSLGFSYEQYF	TGTGCCAGCAGCTTGGGGTTCAGCTACGAGCAGTACTTC
NA	TRBJ2-7	TRBV9	NA	CASSSGPRAHEQYF	TGTGCCAGCAGCTCGGGCCCCAGGGCACACGAGCAGTACTTC
NA	TRBJ2-1	TRBV28	NA	CASSSPDSNEQFF	TGTGCCAGCAGCTCCCCGGACAGCAATGAGCAGTTCTTC
NA	TRBJ2-7	TRBV28	TRBD2	CASHNSGTYEQYF	TGTGCCAGCCACAATAGCGGGACCTACGAGCAGTACTTC
NA	TRBJ2-2	TRBV13	NA	CASSPGLNTGELFF	TGTGCCAGCAGCCCGGGACTTAACACCGGGGAGCTGTTTTTT
NA	TRBJ1-4	TRBV28	NA	CASSSPDGYNEKLFF	TGTGCCAGCAGTTCTCCCGACGGCTATAATGAAAAACTGTTTTTT
NA	TRBJ2-7	TRBV5-5	NA	CASSLGGKLSLYEQYF	TGTGCCAGCAGCTTGGGAGGGAAGCTAAGTCTCTACGAGCAGTACTTC
once	TRBJ2-1	TRBV28	TRBD2	CAGATRTSINEQFF	TGTGCCGGAGCTACTAGGACTAGCATCAATGAGCAGTTCTTC
NA	TRBJ2-7	TRBV20-1	NA	CSARGHYEQYF	TGCAGTGCTAGAGGACACTACGAGCAGTACTTC
few	TRBJ2-4	TRBV7-2	NA	CASSLRQAAKNIQYF	TGTGCCAGCAGCTTACGACAGGCGGCCAAAAACATTCAGTACTTC
NA	TRBJ2-7	TRBV27	NA	CASSPAGITYEQYF	TGTGCCAGCAGTCCGGCCGGGATTACCTACGAGCAGTACTTC
NA	TRBJ2-7	TRBV6-6	TRBD2	CASSSAGGNREQYF	TGTGCCAGCAGTTCGGCGGGAGGAAACCGCGAGCAGTACTTC
NA	TRBJ1-6	TRBV9	NA	CASSVARGGNSPLHF	TGTGCCAGCAGCGTAGCCCGGGGAGGAAATTCACCCCTCCACTTT
NA	TRBJ1-5	TRBV19	NA	CASSPDQRYNQPQHF	TGTGCCAGTAGCCCTGATCAAAGATACAATCAGCCCCAGCATTTT
NA	TRBJ2-3	TRBV6-5	NA	CASSYGPDTQYF	TGTGCCAGCAGTTACGGCCCAGATACGCAGTATTTT
NA	TRBJ1-4	TRBV28	TRBD1	CASSQTGDTNEKLFF	TGTGCCAGCAGCCAGACAGGGGACACGAATGAAAAACTGTTTTTT
NA	TRBJ1-1	TRBV19	NA	CASSIGDRNTEAFF	TGTGCCAGTAGTATCGGGGATCGGAACACTGAAGCTTTCTTT
NA	TRBJ2-3	TRBV5-4	TRBD2	CASSLAGGGDTQYF	TGTGCCAGCAGCTTAGCGGGAGGTGGGGATACGCAGTATTTT
NA	TRBJ2-7	TRBV18	NA	CASSPSGIGDYEQYF	TGTGCCAGCTCACCCTCCGGAATAGGGGACTACGAGCAGTACTTC
NA	TRBJ2-7	TRBV11-3	TRBD2	CASSPESGRAKSYEQYF	TGTGCCAGCAGCCCCGAAAGCGGGAGGGCCAAATCCTACGAGCAGTACTTC
few	TRBJ1-2	TRBV7-2	NA	CASSASTYGYTF	TGTGCCAGCAGCGCCTCGACCTATGGCTACACCTTC
NA	TRBJ2-7	TRBV6-1	NA	CASRFDRRSSYEQYF	TGTGCCAGCAGATTCGACAGGCGAAGCTCCTACGAGCAGTACTTC
NA	TRBJ2-5	TRBV27	NA	CASSLLSQQETQYF	TGTGCCAGCAGTTTACTGTCACAGCAAGAGACCCAGTACTTC
many	TRBJ2-5	TRBV13	TRBD1	CASSLGTGETQYF	TGTGCCAGCAGCTTGGGGACAGGAGAGACCCAGTACTTC